This TCR beta chain is drawn from a study of blood T cell repertoires in COVID-19. The method was immunoSEQ multiplex PCR; TCRdb's version includes in-frame clones alone and lacks a portion of them. The data hold approximately 260,000 clones, with 85% to 95% observed a single time. CDR3 size: 14 residues. From germline, CDR1 is SGHTA and CDR2 FQGTGA. The junction had 6 bases not matched to a gene; V was cut back by 5 bases and J by 6 bases. The TCR was taken from a young woman who had recovered from COVID-19. The sequenced material came from PBMCs or T cells enriched from blood (not recorded which). The gene calls are TRBV7-3 and TRBJ2-5; TRBD1 matches 10 bases. The CDR3 DNA follows: TGTGCCAGCAGCGAGGGACAGGGGTCGCAGACCCAGTACTTC. Protein: CASSEGQGSQTQYF.